This T cell receptor (beta chain) emerged from a study of spatial heterogeneity in lung cancer. General study points: It was found that expanded intratumoral alpha and beta TCR counts tracked tumor mutation counts.

A unique molecular identifier was attached to every TCR cDNA molecule. TCRdb itself ran the 5' RACE reads through MiXCR, one entry per CDR3 protein. This table holds roughly 10,000 distinct CDR3 sequences, 7.5% to 9% found once. Per the germline V gene, CDR1 is LNHDA and CDR2 is SQIVND (reference sequence). The CDR3 covers 15 residues. With V trimmed by 2 bases and J by 3 bases, 3 bases remained unmatched. Time point described: sample taken at primary tumor resection. Sequencing covered unsorted whole RNA taken from tumor, nontumor lung or frozen PBMC. This clonotype was seen many times. Its cognate antigen is unknown.

The receptor comes from a female donor with early-stage non-small cell lung cancer. The rearrangement links TRBV19 to TRBJ2-2; 7 nucleotides align to TRBD1. The starting material was lung tumor tissue, obtained at surgery. CDR3 in amino acids: CASSIHRGDTGELFF. The CDR3 bases are TGTGCCAGTAGTATACACAGGGGAGACACCGGGGAGCTGTTTTTT.